One and the same sample provided the 5 T cell receptor beta chains below, sequenced in a study of blood T cell repertoires in COVID-19. Method: immunoSEQ multiplex PCR; TCRdb's copy keeps in-frame clones and lacks some. The sample records 150,000 to 200,000 clones, about 86% being singletons. Material for sequencing was peripheral blood. The receptors derive from a man between 70 and 80 years old with active or convalescent COVID-19.

This clone was recorded a few times. The chain is built from TRBV6-5 and TRBJ2-2; D remains unclear. Between the trimmed V and J ends, which lost 2 bases and 4 bases, there was a span of 2 bases. The germline gives CDR1 MNHEY, CDR2 SVGAGI. CDR3 length: 12 residues. The CDR3 sequence is CASSYLTGELFF. The CDR3 nucleotides read TGTGCCAGCAGTTACCTCACCGGGGAGCTGTTTTTT.

This chain links TRBV7-9 with TRBJ2-5, with a weak D call TRBD1 (5 bases). Per germline, CDR1 SEHNR and CDR2 FQNEAQ (reference sequence). The CDR3 has 13 amino acids. Trimming took off 4 bases at V and 1 base at J, with 7 bases between the two ends. The CDR3 region is CASSSTVQETQYF. The DNA of the CDR3 is TGTGCCAGCAGCTCGACAGTCCAAGAGACCCAGTACTTC. Looking up the rest from reference TRBV7-9 and TRBJ2-5 gives the full variable domain: DTGVSQNPRHKITKRGQNVTFRCDPISEHNRLYWYRQTLGQGPEFLTYFQNEAQLEKSRLLSDRFSAERPKGSFSTLEIQRTEQGDSAMYLCASSSTVQETQYFGPGTRLLVL.

The rearrangement joins TRBV7-2 to TRBJ2-2; the match to TRBD2 covers 12 bases. CDR1 and CDR2 (germline): SGHTA, FQGNSA. The CDR3 spans 15 residues. Germline trimming cut 5 bases from V and 5 bases from J; bases unmatched to any gene: 3. Here the CDR3 reads CASSVGTSGTGELFF. Here the CDR3 DNA reads TGTGCCAGCAGCGTCGGGACTAGCGGGACCGGGGAGCTGTTTTTT.

The chain combines TRBV19 with TRBJ2-7, with 8 bases matching TRBD1. The CDR3 is 14 residues long. Trimming took 5 bases from V and 3 from J; bases not matched to a gene: 6. Per the germline V gene, CDR1 is LNHDA and CDR2 is SQIVND (reference sequence). The CDR3 protein is CASSHLQGVYEQYF. CDR3 DNA sequence: TGTGCCAGTAGTCACCTACAGGGGGTCTACGAGCAGTACTTC.

This chain links TRBV5-5 with TRBJ1-5, with TRBD1 identical over 9 bases. The CDR3 consists of 15 residues. V was clipped by 2 bases and J by 4 bases; unmatched bases: 4. Germline CDR1 SGHKS, CDR2 YYEKEE (reference sequence). The CDR3 DNA sequence: TGTGCCAGCAGCTTAGTACAGGGGGCAAATCAGCCCCAGCATTTT. Amino acid sequence: CASSLVQGANQPQHF.